What follows is one TCR beta chain and its context. What it recognizes is unknown. The CDR3 covers 18 residues. V lost 1 base, J lost 5 bases, and 24 bases lay in between. Germline V gene sequence: CDR1 SGHDT, CDR2 YYEEEE. TCRdb fed the 5' RACE reads into MiXCR, producing one record per CDR3 protein. The sample holds 99,000 or so distinct CDR3 sequences; roughly 5.2% are singletons and the top ten take under 50%. The data are from a study of T cells after yellow fever vaccination. About the study: Fractions of low cell number were prepared using SMART-Seq v4 Ultra Low Input.

Overall study findings and caveats: On re-exposure, the response was weaker but peaked faster, at day 5 versus 15.

The chain is built from TRBV5-6 and TRBJ1-2; D gene ambiguous. This TCR was recovered from a man aged 18 to 30 who received the YFV17D yellow fever vaccine. This specimen was CD8+ T cells sorted from PBMCs, taken 10 days after the yellow fever booster vaccination. The CDR3 sequence is CASSLSGGAGSLPYGYTF. CDR3 sequence (DNA): TGTGCCAGCAGCTTGTCTGGTGGAGCAGGCTCTCTTCCTTATGGCTACACCTTC.